The T cell receptor (beta chain) described here comes from a study of OX40 agonist ivuxolimab in advanced cancers. About the research overall: Given to patients was ivuxolimab, an agonistic anti-OX40 (CD134) antibody.

TCRdb's table, derived via immunoSEQ multiplex PCR, lists solely in-frame clones and lacks some. The sample has tens of thousands of clones; about 85% are singletons. Trimming stripped 7 bases from V and 0 bases from J, with 15 bases between. The CDR3 runs to 15 residues. The V gene's germline CDR1 is MNHNY and CDR2 SVGAGI (reference sequence). This chain uses TRBV6-6 with TRBJ1-2, with D possibly matching TRBD1 (6 bases). The clonotype comes from an adult with an advanced solid tumor such as melanoma, head and neck, liver or kidney cancer. The sample here was CD4+ or CD8+ T cells sorted from blood, taken in a trial of the OX40 agonist ivuxolimab. The CDR3 here is CASNLGGATNYGYTF. CDR3 in DNA: TGTGCCAGCAACTTGGGGGGGGCTACTAACTATGGCTACACCTTC.